The 24 T cell receptor beta chains below were found in one sample sequenced in a study of cytomegalovirus exposure and HLA in healthy donors. 13 Jbeta primers and 60 Vbeta primers were used for the PCR. Here immunoSEQ multiplex PCR was the method, and the copy in TCRdb shows in-frame clones only, minus some. The table has around 140,000 clones, about 84% seen once. The sequenced material came from PBMCs. The receptor source for this set is a woman aged 40 to 55 in good health and CMV-seropositive.

The chain combines TRBV5-8 with TRBJ2-3, with 8 positions matching TRBD2. CDR3 length equals 16 residues. From germline, CDR1 is SGHTS and CDR2 YDEGEE. The ends lost 4 bases at V and 0 bases at J; junction bases unmatched: 7. The DNA for the CDR3 is TGTGCCAGCAGCGGTGGACTAGCCCTTAGCACAGATACGCAGTATTTT. Its protein is CASSGGLALSTDTQYF.

This sequence joins TRBV18 and TRBJ2-7; 8 nucleotides align to TRBD2. Germline trimming cut 3 bases from V and 2 bases from J; bases unmatched to any gene: 6. CDR3 length: 15 amino acids. Germline V gene sequence: CDR1 KGHSH, CDR2 LQKENI. The CDR3 bases are TGTGCCAGCTCACCGCAGCCGGGACTAGCCTACGAGCAGTACTTC. This gives the protein CASSPQPGLAYEQYF.

V and J are TRBV11-3 and TRBJ2-2, with TRBD2 matching over 7 bases. Germline CDR1 SGHNT, CDR2 YENEEA. The CDR3 is 15 residues long. V lost 1 base and J lost 1; bases outside the gene matches: 0. CDR3 region: CASSLGGRNTGELFF. The CDR3 nucleotides read TGTGCCAGCAGCTTAGGCGGGAGGAACACCGGGGAGCTGTTTTTT.

This sequence joins TRBV28 and TRBJ2-5; 13 bases line up with TRBD2. Germline V CDR1 and CDR2: MDHEN, SYDVKM. This CDR3 contains 15 residues. V shed 5 bases and J 7 bases; nucleotides not matched to a gene: 7. CDR3 coding DNA: TGTGCCAGCAGTCCCCCCACTAGCGGGAGGGGGACCCAGTACTTC. Amino acids: CASSPPTSGRGTQYF. Complete variable domain (other parts from reference TRBV28 and TRBJ2-5): DVKVTQSSRYLVKRTGEKVFLECVQDMDHENMFWYRQDPGLGLRLIYFSYDVKMKEKGDIPEGYSVSREKKERFSLILESASTNQTSMYLCASSPPTSGRGTQYFGPGTRLLVL.

This chain uses TRBV5-8 with TRBJ2-7; 7 nucleotides align to TRBD2. The CDR3 totals 16 residues. CDR1 and CDR2 (germline): SGHTS, YDEGEE. V gave up 4 bases and J gave up 0 bases; unmatched junction bases: 10. The CDR3 bases are TGTGCCAGCAGCCCAATGGGGCTAGCGGCCTCCTACGAGCAGTACTTC. This gives the protein CASSPMGLAASYEQYF.

The chain joins TRBV30 to TRBJ1-1; 7 bases are shared with TRBD1. There are 21 residues in the CDR3. The germline V gene has CDR1 GTSNPN and CDR2 SVGIG (reference sequence). The V segment lost 0 bases and the J segment 3 bases; nucleotides outside the gene matches: 25. DNA of the CDR3: TGTGCCTGGAGTGTGTGGGTCCACCTAAGACAGGGAATGGGGCCTCACACTGAAGCTTTCTTT. As protein: CAWSVWVHLRQGMGPHTEAFF.

The chain joins TRBV10-1 to TRBJ1-5, with TRBD1 matching 7 bases. The CDR3 totals 14 residues. In germline, CDR1 is WNHNN, CDR2 SYGVQD (reference sequence). V was pared by 5 bases and J by 3 bases, with 4 bases of the junction left unmatched. This CDR3 reads CASSPDRVNQPQHF. For the CDR3, the DNA is TGCGCCAGCAGTCCAGACAGGGTCAATCAGCCCCAGCATTTT.

This clone was recorded only once. The rearrangement links TRBV27 to TRBJ2-1, with 10 bases that match TRBD2. This CDR3 is 19 amino acids long. CDR1 and CDR2 (germline): MNHEY, SMNVEV (reference sequence). The J segment lost 4 bases and the V segment lost 0 bases, leaving 12 bases of the junction unmatched. The CDR3 DNA reads as TGTGCCAGCAGTTTATCTGGTCTAGCGGGAGATTACGGGTACAATGAGCAGTTCTTC. It translates to CASSLSGLAGDYGYNEQFF.

The sample holds a few counts of this clone. This chain connects TRBV18 to TRBJ2-7, with D possibly TRBD1 on 8 matching bases. The CDR3 length is 14 residues. V lost 6 bases to trimming and J lost 4 bases, with 16 bases between them. CDR1 and CDR2 from the germline V gene are KGHSH and LQKENI. The CDR3 region is CASSSKQGGYEQYF. CDR3 in DNA: TGTGCCAGCTCGTCAAAACAGGGGGGGTACGAGCAGTACTTC.

This clone was observed a handful of times. V is TRBV10-3 and J is TRBJ2-1; 7 positions match TRBD1. Trimming removed 8 bases from V and 10 bases from J; junction bases left unmatched: 17. Looked up from germline, CDR1 is ENHRY and CDR2 is SYGVKD. There are 15 residues in the CDR3. The CDR3 is CAIRRPGQHVGEQFF. The DNA for the CDR3 is TGTGCCATCCGCCGTCCGGGACAGCACGTCGGGGAGCAGTTCTTC.

The rearrangement links TRBV5-6 to TRBJ1-2; no firm D call. CDR3 length: 13 amino acids. Germline V gives CDR1 SGHDT, CDR2 YYEEEE. Trimming shortened V by 0 bases and J by 2 bases, and 5 bases separated the two germline ends. CDR3 in DNA: TGTGCCAGCAGCTTGGGCAGAAACTATGGCTACACCTTC. This sequence encodes CASSLGRNYGYTF.

The chain links TRBV5-1 to TRBJ2-6, with D unclear. There are 16 residues in the CDR3. From germline, CDR1 is SGHRS and CDR2 YFSETQ. Trimming took 0 bases from V and 0 from J, leaving 7 bases between them. The CDR3 sequence: CASSLAPVSGANVLTF. CDR3 coding DNA: TGCGCCAGCAGCTTGGCTCCAGTCTCTGGGGCCAACGTCCTGACTTTC. Full variable domain (outside the CDR3, taken from reference TRBV5-1 and TRBJ2-6): KAGVTQTPRYLIKTRGQQVTLSCSPISGHRSVSWYQQTPGQGLQFLFEYFSETQRNKGNFPGRFSGRQFSNSRSEMNVSTLELGDSALYLCASSLAPVSGANVLTFGAGSRLTVL.

The chain combines TRBV6-4 with TRBJ2-1, with D possibly matching TRBD2 (6 bases). The CDR3 consists of 14 residues. V was cut by 4 bases and J by 9 bases, with 16 bases left in between. CDR1 MRHNA and CDR2 SNTAGT come from the germline V gene. The CDR3 DNA reads TGTGCCAGCAGTGGTAGCGGAGGCAGTAGTGAGCAGTTCTTC. Translation gives CASSGSGGSSEQFF.

The chain recombines TRBV19 with TRBJ2-3, with D maybe TRBD1 (6 bases). This CDR3 comprises 15 residues. V lost 6 bases, J lost 2 bases, and 15 bases lay in between. CDR1 and CDR2 from the germline V gene are LNHDA and SQIVND (reference sequence). The CDR3 reads CASSRPRGSTDTQYF. In DNA form, the CDR3 reads TGTGCCAGTAGCCGACCCAGGGGCTCCACAGATACGCAGTATTTT.

This clone occurred once. This chain uses TRBV6-1 with TRBJ2-7; 7 nucleotides line up with TRBD2. The V gene's germline CDR1 is MNHNS and CDR2 SASEGT. J gave up 0 bases and V 5 bases, and 4 bases lay outside the gene matches. CDR3 length: 14 residues. The CDR3 protein is CASSHGGSSYEQYF. As DNA, the CDR3 is TGTGCCAGCAGTCACGGGGGGAGCTCCTACGAGCAGTACTTC.

This clone was seen a few times. This sequence joins TRBV19 and TRBJ2-2, with 15 bases that match TRBD2. CDR3 length: 16 residues. V was clipped by 8 bases and J by 4 bases; unmatched bases: 5. Germline V gives CDR1 LNHDA, CDR2 SQIVND (reference sequence). CDR3 nucleotide sequence: TGTGCCAGTGGACTAGCGGGAGGGCGCTCCACCGGGGAGCTGTTTTTT. Translated: CASGLAGGRSTGELFF.

This clone was detected only once. The rearrangement links TRBV30 to TRBJ1-6; D is uncertain. The germline V gene has CDR1 GTSNPN and CDR2 SVGIG (reference sequence). Trimming stripped 3 bases from V and 8 bases from J, with 11 bases between. The CDR3 runs 13 residues. The CDR3 coding sequence is TGTGCCTGGAGCCCAAGACGGGATTCACCCCTCCACTTT. It yields the protein CAWSPRRDSPLHF.

In this sample, this clone turned up once. The V gene is TRBV10-3, the J gene TRBJ1-6, with 8 bases that match TRBD1. J lost 6 bases, V lost 6 bases, and 4 bases had no gene match. The CDR3 covers 14 residues. The germline V gene has CDR1 ENHRY and CDR2 SYGVKD. The CDR3 reads CAIRRTGFNSPLHF. The CDR3 region has the DNA TGTGCCATCAGACGGACAGGGTTTAATTCACCCCTCCACTTT.

Only a few counts were recorded for this clone. The gene calls are TRBV7-2 and TRBJ2-5, with D maybe TRBD1 (6 bases). The CDR3 contains 13 residues. V lost 2 bases, J lost 4 bases, and 8 bases lay in between. The germline CDR1 and CDR2 sequences are SGHTA and FQGNSA. The CDR3 sequence: CASSLSGVETQYF. The CDR3, as DNA: TGTGCCAGCAGCTTATCAGGGGTAGAGACCCAGTACTTC.

The chain recombines TRBV27 with TRBJ1-4, with TRBD1 identical over 11 bases. The V gene end was trimmed by 5 bases and the J gene end by 5 bases; junction bases not matched to a gene: 4. Germline V CDR1 and CDR2: MNHEY, SMNVEV (reference sequence). CDR3 length: 15 residues. CDR3 sequence: CASSIRTGGNEKLFF. As DNA, the CDR3 is TGTGCCAGCAGTATCAGGACAGGGGGCAATGAAAAACTGTTTTTT.

The rearrangement joins TRBV5-1 to TRBJ2-3; the D gene is possibly TRBD2 (5 bases). From germline, CDR1 is SGHRS and CDR2 YFSETQ. V was trimmed by 7 bases and J by 7 bases, leaving 22 bases between them. The CDR3 is made up of 15 amino acids. CDR3 nucleotide sequence: TGCGCCAGCCAACCGACTCCCGGGATTACTCATACGCAGTATTTT. This encodes CASQPTPGITHTQYF.

This chain uses TRBV15 with TRBJ2-2, with 8 bases fitting TRBD2. Germline V gene data show CDR1 as LNHNV and CDR2 as YYDKDF (reference sequence). V lost 1 base to trimming and J lost 3 bases; unmatched junction nucleotides: 4. The CDR3 has 16 residues. Written as DNA, the CDR3 is TGTGCCACCAGCAGAGGGCAAGCGGGAGACACCGGGGAGCTGTTTTTT. Residues: CATSRGQAGDTGELFF.

The chain is built from TRBV5-1 and TRBJ2-1; 9 bases agree with TRBD2. Germline CDR1 SGHRS, CDR2 YFSETQ. V dropped 4 bases and J dropped 5; count of bases not matched to a gene: 10. CDR3 length: 16 amino acids. DNA for the CDR3: TGCGCCAGCAGCGCGACTAGCGGACCTGGAGACAATGAGCAGTTCTTC. As protein: CASSATSGPGDNEQFF.

This clone was seen only a few times. The DNA for the CDR3 is TGTGCCAGCCTTAACAGGGGCTCGAACACTGAAGCTTTCTTT. It encodes CASLNRGSNTEAFF. V and J are TRBV6-5 and TRBJ1-1; 7 positions agree with TRBD1. This CDR3 spans 14 amino acids. CDR1 is MNHEY, CDR2 SVGAGI, per germline. The ends lost 8 bases at V and 1 base at J; junction bases unmatched: 7.